This T cell receptor beta chain was sequenced for a study of STAT5B mutations in CD4+ large granular lymphocyte leukemia. Study-wide results and caveats: Main leukemic clonotypes were patient-specific, but approximately 27% appeared at low frequency elsewhere.

Only one count was recorded for this clone. The target antigen is unknown. CDR3 size: 17 residues. Clones were sequenced by immunoSEQ multiplex PCR, and TCRdb holds only the in-frame ones, with some missing. The table shows under 40,000 clones, with roughly three quarters occurring only once. Sample: CD4+ T cells from blood buffy coats. This TCR was recovered from a human donor in good health. This chain connects TRBV1 to TRBJ2-3; the D segment call TRBD2 is taken from the table without a DNA check. TRBV1 is termed a pseudogene. The CDR3 bases are TGCACCAGCAGCCCCCCACCAAGCGGGACCAGCACAGATACGCAGTATTTT. It encodes CTSSPPPSGTSTDTQYF.